These 8 T cell receptor beta chains originate from one sample sequenced in a study of T cell clonality in common variable immunodeficiency. This table comes from immunoSEQ multiplex PCR, and its TCRdb copy is limited to in-frame clones, with some not included. The table lists roughly 50,000 clones, with no singletons. Sequenced: peripheral blood mononuclear cells. All receptors come from a person aged 18-70 years in good health.

The table lists this clone with many counts. The read is 3 residues too short to cover the CDR3 end, so that end is filled in from the germline J gene. The V and J genes are TRBV29-1 and TRBJ1-5; no clear D. The CDR3 is made up of 13 amino acids. The germline CDR1 and CDR2 sequences are SQVTM and ANQGSEA. Trimming stripped 4 bases from V and 7 bases from J, with 14 bases between. The CDR3 loop reads CSVVTGTEQPQHF. The sequenced part of the CDR3 DNA is TGCAGCGTTGTCACGGGTACCGAGCAGCCC.

This clone was detected a few times. An end of the junction differs from the germline gene, which may be a read error. The CDR3 end is not reached by the read, which stops 3 residues before it; the germline J gene fills it in. Other nucleotide sequences in the sample specify the same CDR3. The chain is built from TRBV18 and TRBJ1-3, with 8 bases that match TRBD1. The CDR3 is 13 residues long. Germline CDR1 is KGHSH and CDR2 is LQKENI. CDR3 in amino acids: CASTDRVRNTIYF. The sequenced CDR3 bases are TGTGCCAGCACGGACAGGGTGAGAAACACG.

As concerns this clone: The CDR3 end falls 3 residues outside the read, so it is completed with the germline J gene. This chain uses TRBV5-5 with TRBJ2-3, with TRBD1 matching over 9 bases. Looked up from germline, CDR1 is SGHKS and CDR2 is YYEKEE (reference sequence). The CDR3 length is 15 residues. CDR3 sequence: CASSFGTGYQETQYF. Incomplete CDR3 DNA: TGTGCCAGCAGCTTCGGGACAGGGTACCAAGAGACG.

This clone was recorded many times. With the read ending 3 residues before the CDR3 end, the germline J gene is used to fill in that end. The V call is TRBV20-1, the J call TRBJ1-4; TRBD1 aligns across 12 bases. The CDR3 length is 19 residues. Germline-derived CDR1 and CDR2 are DFQATT and SNEGSKA (reference sequence). V shed 1 base, J shed 3 bases, and the junction held 12 bases outside the gene matches. The chain's CDR3 is CSARARGRDRGLSNEKLFF. CDR3 DNA, as far as it was read: TGCAGTGCTAGAGCAAGGGGGAGGGACAGGGGGCTGTCTAATGAAAAA.

This clone was recorded many times. The CDR3 end falls 3 residues outside the read, so it is completed with the germline J gene. V and J are TRBV19 and TRBJ2-1; 16 bases fit TRBD2. Germline values: CDR1 LNHDA, CDR2 SQIVND (reference sequence). V was pared by 9 bases and J by 7 bases, with 6 bases of the junction left unmatched. The CDR3 has 15 amino acids. The CDR3 protein is CASQGTSGRVNEQFF. CDR3 bases read: TGTGCCAGCCAAGGGACTAGCGGGAGGGTAAATGAG.

This clone appeared a few times. Its ends do not fully match the called genes, so a read error is possible. The CDR3 is cut off 3 residues early in the read; its end comes from the germline J gene. The rearrangement joins TRBV7-7 to TRBJ2-1; TRBD2 aligns across 9 bases. The CDR3 is 15 residues long. The germline gives CDR1 SSHAT, CDR2 FNYEAQ (reference sequence). CDR3 loop: CASSSSGGSYNEQFF. CDR3 DNA (partial): TGTGCTAGCAGCAGTAGCGGGGGCTCCTACAATGAG.

This clone was counted many times. The read ends 3 residues shy of where the CDR3 ends; the end is completed using the germline J gene. This chain uses TRBV5-1 with TRBJ2-3; 7 positions match TRBD2. This CDR3 has 16 amino acids. After removal of 7 bases from V and 0 bases from J, the junction contained 11 bases not matched to a gene. Germline CDR1 SGHRS, CDR2 YFSETQ. CDR3 residues: CASGPPGGSSTDTQYF. CDR3 DNA, as far as it was read: TGCGCCAGCGGACCCCCAGGCGGGAGTAGCACAGATACG.

This clone was observed at least ten times. The read gets to within 3 residues of the CDR3 end, and the germline J gene fills in the rest. The V and J genes are TRBV23-1 and TRBJ1-1; 7 bases map to TRBD1. TRBV23-1 is placed among ORFs of uncertain function. The CDR3 is made up of 18 amino acids. Trimming cost V 4 bases and J 1 base; bases outside gene matches: 15. The CDR3 protein is CASSPRGRGSFTNTEAFF. The sequenced part of the CDR3 DNA is TGCGCCAGCAGTCCACGGGGCAGGGGGAGTTTTACGAACACTGAA.